The 2 T cell receptor beta chains below all came from one sample that was sequenced in a study of T cells in Graves' hyperthyroidism and ophthalmopathy. TCR beta CDR3 region amplification was performed from RNA transcripts. The TCR CDR3 was amplified in a first-round RT-PCR using the HTBI primer set. TCRdb processed the multiplex PCR reads anew with MiXCR; each CDR3 protein has one entry. The sample records 350,000 or so distinct CDR3 sequences, roughly 18% being singletons. The material sequenced was blood. The receptor source for this set is a woman in her 50s with Graves' hyperthyroidism.

This clonotype was counted ten times or more. The chain couples TRBV11-2 to TRBJ2-1; 12 nucleotides line up with TRBD2. Germline V lookup: CDR1 SGHAT, CDR2 FQNNGV. V was pared by 3 bases and J by 7 bases, with 4 bases of the junction left unmatched. The CDR3 contains 15 residues. The CDR3 region is CASSFSSGGANEQFF. CDR3 DNA sequence: TGTGCCAGCAGCTTCTCTAGCGGGGGGGCAAATGAGCAGTTCTTC.

This clonotype was detected only a few times. The chain combines TRBV4-1 with TRBJ1-1; D is possibly TRBD1 (5 bases). The CDR3 length is 10 residues. Trimming shortened V by 2 bases and J by 11 bases, and 6 bases separated the two germline ends. Germline V lookup: CDR1 MGHRA, CDR2 YSYEKL. The CDR3 nucleotides are TGCGCCAGCAGCCAACCAGGGGCTTTCTTT. The encoded protein is CASSQPGAFF.